One and the same sample provided the 32 T cell receptor beta chains below, sequenced in a study of T cells in Graves' hyperthyroidism and ophthalmopathy. RNA transcripts were the template for amplifying TCR beta CDR3 regions. The TCR CDR3 first-round RT-PCR relied on the HTBI primer set. TCRdb reanalysed the multiplex PCR reads using MiXCR and keeps one entry per CDR3 protein. The data show around 400,000 distinct CDR3 sequences, roughly 13% seen once. The sequencing input was blood. The receptors derive from a woman in her late teens or twenties with Graves' hyperthyroidism.

This clonotype was counted at least ten times. This chain connects TRBV5-6 to TRBJ2-7, with D unresolved. Per germline, CDR1 SGHDT and CDR2 YYEEEE. Trimming shortened V by 0 bases and J by 2 bases, and 9 bases separated the two germline ends. There are 14 residues in the CDR3. The CDR3 nucleotides are TGTGCCAGCAGCTTGGTTGGGGAAACCTACGAGCAGTACTTC. It codes for CASSLVGETYEQYF.

This clonotype was observed a few times. The chain carries TRBV4-1 and TRBJ1-5; D might be TRBD1 (6 bases). Trimming stripped 2 bases from V and 3 bases from J, with 11 bases between. CDR3 length: 15 amino acids. In germline, CDR1 is MGHRA, CDR2 YSYEKL. The CDR3 is CASSQPTGFNQPQHF. The CDR3, as DNA: TGCGCCAGCAGCCAACCCACAGGGTTCAATCAGCCCCAGCATTTT.

The gene calls are TRBV10-2 and TRBJ2-4; D is uncertain. The V end lost 8 bases, the J end lost 0 bases, and 14 bases lay between the germline ends. CDR3 length: 15 residues. Germline V CDR1 and CDR2: WSHSY, SAAADI. The CDR3 DNA sequence: TGCGCCAGCGGGCCAGGCTTGGCAGCCAAAAACATTCAGTACTTC. This encodes CASGPGLAAKNIQYF.

Of note for this clonotype: The junction does not match germline at one end; this may be a read error. The rearrangement uses TRBV7-7 and TRBJ2-4; D perhaps matches TRBD2 (5 bases). The CDR3 consists of 18 residues. Germline CDR1 reads SSHAT; CDR2 reads FNYEAQ (reference sequence). In DNA, the CDR3 is TGTGCTAGCAGCTTAGCGCAGGAGGCAGAGTTTTCCAAAAACATTCAGTACTTC. It codes for CASSLAQEAEFSKNIQYF.

This clonotype was detected ten times or more. J is TRBJ1-5 and V is TRBV6-1, with 10 positions matching TRBD1. The CDR3 sequence is 19 residues long. Germline CDR1 and CDR2: MNHNS and SASEGT. J was trimmed by 7 bases and V by 2 bases; bases with no gene match: 17. The CDR3 DNA sequence: TGTGCCAGCAGTGAATTTGACGTGACAGGGGGCATGTTTGGACAGCCCCAGCATTTT. Amino acid sequence: CASSEFDVTGGMFGQPQHF.

V usage is TRBV9 and J usage is TRBJ1-2, with D maybe TRBD1 (6 bases). Trimming shortened V by 5 bases and J by 2 bases, and 13 bases separated the two germline ends. CDR1 and CDR2 (germline): SGDLS, YYNGEE. The CDR3 runs 14 residues. Here the CDR3 DNA reads TGTGCCAGCAGGCGGGACACCGAAAACTATGGCTACACCTTC. Protein: CASRRDTENYGYTF. Filled out from reference TRBV9 and TRBJ1-2, the complete variable domain reads DSGVTQTPKHLITATGQRVTLRCSPRSGDLSVYWYQQSLDQGLQFLIQYYNGEERAKGNILERFSAQQFPDLHSELNLSSLELGDSALYFCASRRDTENYGYTFGSGTRLTVV.

In this sample, this clonotype turned up many times. The chain combines TRBV20-1 with TRBJ1-2, with 7 bases aligning to TRBD1. The CDR3 runs to 12 residues. Germline V gene sequence: CDR1 DFQATT, CDR2 SNEGSKA (reference sequence). Trimming removed 5 bases from V and 4 bases from J; junction bases left unmatched: 4. The CDR3 nucleotides are TGCAGTGCTCCCGGGACAGCCTATGGCTACACCTTC. Its translation is CSAPGTAYGYTF.

This clonotype was recorded at least ten times. This chain joins TRBV2 and TRBJ2-6, with D possibly matching TRBD1 (6 bases). CDR3 size: 15 residues. Germline V CDR1 and CDR2: SNHLY, FYNNEI. Trimming left V 3 bases short and J 0 bases short, with 6 bases between. The CDR3 protein is CASSEGHSGANVLTF. CDR3 coding DNA: TGTGCCAGCAGTGAGGGACACTCTGGGGCCAACGTCCTGACTTTC.

This clonotype was counted ten times or more. J is TRBJ2-1 and V is TRBV4-1, with D perhaps matching TRBD2 (6 bases). The germline V and J ends were trimmed by 1 base and 5 bases, with 18 bases remaining between them. Germline V gene sequence: CDR1 MGHRA, CDR2 YSYEKL. The CDR3 has 17 residues. CDR3 nucleotides: TGCGCCAGCAGCCAAGTGTTGGGGCTACCGGGGGACAATGAGCAGTTCTTC. Protein: CASSQVLGLPGDNEQFF.

J is TRBJ1-2 and V is TRBV5-6; 10 nucleotides align to TRBD1. The CDR3 contains 17 residues. V trimming: 7 bases; J trimming: 0 bases; junction bases outside the gene matches: 12. CDR1 is SGHDT, CDR2 YYEEEE, per germline. This CDR3 is CASRGQGRFPANYGYTF. The CDR3 nucleotides read TGTGCCAGCCGGGGACAGGGGCGTTTTCCAGCTAACTATGGCTACACCTTC. Full variable domain (rest looked up from reference TRBV5-6 and TRBJ1-2): DAGVTQSPTHLIKTRGQQVTLRCSPKSGHDTVSWYQQALGQGPQFIFQYYEEEERQRGNFPDRFSGHQFPNYSSELNVNALLLGDSALYLCASRGQGRFPANYGYTFGSGTRLTVV.

This clonotype was seen many times. The J gene is TRBJ2-7, the V gene TRBV18, with TRBD2 matching over 7 bases. V was pared by 8 bases and J by 4 bases, with 8 bases of the junction left unmatched. Germline V gene data show CDR1 as KGHSH and CDR2 as LQKENI. CDR3 size: 13 residues. The CDR3 sequence is CASSPGGGYEQYF. CDR3 coding DNA: TGTGCCAGCAGCCCGGGAGGCGGATACGAGCAGTACTTC.

This sequence joins TRBV3-1 and TRBJ1-2; the D gene is possibly TRBD1 (6 bases). Trimming took 1 base from V and 4 from J, leaving 10 bases between them. Germline V gives CDR1 LGHDT, CDR2 YNNKEL (reference sequence). CDR3 length: 14 amino acids. The CDR3 DNA sequence: TGTGCCAGCAGCCAAGGTTCAGGGGTCTATGGCTACACCTTC. It is translated as CASSQGSGVYGYTF.

This clonotype came up many times. This rearrangement joins TRBV9 to TRBJ2-5, with 7 positions matching TRBD1. Trimming cost V 3 bases and J 5 bases; bases outside gene matches: 7. CDR3 size: 14 residues. Germline-derived CDR1 and CDR2 are SGDLS and YYNGEE. DNA for the CDR3: TGTGCCAGCAGCGACGACAGGGCTGGGGAGACCCAGTACTTC. Its protein product is CASSDDRAGETQYF.

This clonotype was seen a handful of times. A much more abundant neighbour one base away suggests this may be a read error. The rearrangement links TRBV2 to TRBJ2-1; TRBD1 matches at 10 bases. Germline assignment: CDR1 SNHLY and CDR2 FYNNEI. After removal of 6 bases from V and 11 bases from J, the junction contained 7 bases not matched to a gene. This CDR3 has 13 residues. The CDR3, as DNA: TGTGCCAGCAGCAGACAGGGGGCCGGTAAGCAGTTCTTC. This gives the protein CASSRQGAGKQFF.

At least ten counts were recorded for this clonotype. The chain is built from TRBV3-1 and TRBJ1-5, with D possibly matching TRBD1 (5 bases). Looked up from germline, CDR1 is LGHDT and CDR2 is YNNKEL (reference sequence). The CDR3 contains 13 residues. Trimming left V 4 bases short and J 8 bases short, with 12 bases between. CDR3 residues: CASSREGVEPQHF. CDR3 bases: TGTGCCAGCAGCCGAGAAGGGGTGGAGCCCCAGCATTTT.

In this sample, this clonotype turned up many times. This sequence joins TRBV18 and TRBJ2-5; no definite D call. Deletions cut 4 bases from V and 1 base from J, with 13 bases between. This CDR3 has 15 amino acids. Germline V gene sequence: CDR1 KGHSH, CDR2 LQKENI. The CDR3 region is CASSLSEGRQETQYF. Here the CDR3 DNA reads TGTGCCAGCTCACTGTCGGAAGGACGCCAAGAGACCCAGTACTTC.

Concerning this clonotype: This may be a read error, as it is one base from a much larger clone. This rearrangement joins TRBV25-1 to TRBJ2-3, with unresolved D. Gene TRBJ1-5 matches the end of the DNA better, so the J call may be wrong. This CDR3 is 15 amino acids long. The germline V gene has CDR1 MGHDK and CDR2 SYGVNS. CDR3 nucleotide sequence: TGTGCCAGCAGTGACCCGTCTGGCTTCACAGATACGCAGCATTTT. This encodes CASSDPSGFTDTQHF.

The table lists this clonotype with many counts. The chain links TRBV4-1 to TRBJ2-7, with TRBD2 matching over 8 bases. Trimming removed 0 bases from V and 0 bases from J; junction bases left unmatched: 4. The CDR3 loop spans 16 amino acids. Germline CDR1 reads MGHRA; CDR2 reads YSYEKL. The CDR3 reads CASSQEGGGYSYEQYF. DNA of the CDR3: TGCGCCAGCAGCCAAGAGGGCGGGGGGTACTCCTACGAGCAGTACTTC.

This clonotype has a count of ten or more. The rearrangement uses TRBV6-1 and TRBJ1-1; no definite D call. The CDR3 sequence is 12 residues long. Trimming removed 11 bases at V and 5 bases at J, with 15 bases between. Germline CDR1 and CDR2: MNHNS and SASEGT. The CDR3 reads CAAQDRRTEAFF. CDR3 sequence (DNA): TGTGCCGCCCAGGACCGAAGGACTGAAGCTTTCTTT.

This clonotype was picked up a small number of times. V usage is TRBV14 and J usage is TRBJ2-1; TRBD2 is a possible D gene (6 bases). V lost 0 bases, J lost 6 bases, and 15 bases lay in between. The CDR3 loop spans 16 amino acids. Germline V CDR1 and CDR2: SGHDN, FVKESK. The CDR3 region has the DNA TGTGCCAGCAGCCAAGATAGGAGGGCGTTTAGCAATGAGCAGTTCTTC. It yields the protein CASSQDRRAFSNEQFF.

In its sample, this clonotype was seen many times. The chain combines TRBV6-1 with TRBJ2-7; D is possibly TRBD2 (6 bases). The CDR3 runs 13 residues. The V end lost 7 bases, the J end lost 1 base, and 11 bases lay between the germline ends. Germline values: CDR1 MNHNS, CDR2 SASEGT. This CDR3 is CASMALASYEQYF. The DNA for the CDR3 is TGTGCCAGCATGGCACTAGCATCCTACGAGCAGTACTTC.

This clonotype was detected many times. The chain employs TRBV6-2 or TRBV6-3 and TRBJ1-1; 10 bases map to TRBD1. This CDR3 has 17 amino acids. The germline CDR1 and CDR2 sequences are MNHEY and SVGEGT. After removal of 5 bases from V and 4 bases from J, the junction contained 13 bases not matched to a gene. The CDR3 nucleotides are TGTGCCAGCAGTAACCCCCTCTCCGGGACAGGGGCCACTGAAGCTTTCTTT. The encoded protein is CASSNPLSGTGATEAFF.

This clonotype was detected ten times or more. The chain recombines TRBV7-9 with TRBJ1-1, with TRBD1 as a possible D gene (6 bases). This CDR3 comprises 13 residues. The germline gives CDR1 SEHNR, CDR2 FQNEAQ (reference sequence). V was pared by 7 bases and J by 10 bases, with 19 bases between. The CDR3: CASKVGAQSPAFF. CDR3 bases: TGTGCCAGCAAGGTGGGGGCCCAAAGTCCAGCTTTCTTT.

This clonotype was observed a handful of times. The V gene is TRBV24-1, the J gene TRBJ1-2, with TRBD1 matching over 7 bases. Germline V gene sequence: CDR1 KGHDR, CDR2 SFDVKD. The trim removed 4 bases at V and 4 bases at J, leaving 2 bases unmatched. The CDR3 consists of 13 residues. The CDR3 DNA follows: TGTGCCACCAGTGACGACAGGGCCTATGGCTACACCTTC. It is translated as CATSDDRAYGYTF.

At least ten counts were recorded for this clonotype. The rearrangement uses TRBV29-1 and TRBJ1-1; tentative D call: TRBD1 (6 bases). The V and J ends lost 1 base and 1 base respectively, with 13 bases between them. Germline-derived CDR1 and CDR2 are SQVTM and ANQGSEA. This CDR3 contains 15 residues. CDR3 in amino acids: CSVEGGDTTNTEAFF. The CDR3 region has the DNA TGCAGCGTTGAAGGCGGGGACACTACGAACACTGAAGCTTTCTTT.

This clonotype was recorded many times. The J gene is TRBJ1-5, the V gene TRBV6-1; D not certain. Germline loops: CDR1 MNHNS, CDR2 SASEGT. The CDR3 length is 15 residues. Trimming left V 4 bases short and J 1 base short, with 11 bases between. This chain's CDR3 is CASSVGLASNQPQHF. The CDR3 DNA is TGTGCCAGCAGTGTCGGTTTGGCCAGCAATCAGCCCCAGCATTTT.

In this sample, this clonotype turned up many times. The rearrangement joins TRBV7-8 to TRBJ2-1, with D unresolved. The germline CDR1 and CDR2 sequences are SGHVS and FQNEAQ. The CDR3 totals 13 residues. Trimming left V 2 bases short and J 5 bases short, with 7 bases between. CDR3 in DNA: TGTGCCAGCAGCTTATCCTTAAACAATGAGCAGTTCTTC. Translated, it gives CASSLSLNNEQFF.

The chain recombines TRBV3-1 with TRBJ2-4, with 7 bases aligning to TRBD1. The CDR3 runs to 16 residues. Losses at the gene ends were 4 bases for V and 7 bases for J; bases not matched to a gene: 13. Germline V gene lookup returns CDR1 LGHDT and CDR2 YNNKEL (reference sequence). The chain's CDR3 is CASSPQDRTGRNIQYF. CDR3 sequence (DNA): TGTGCCAGCAGCCCTCAGGACAGGACAGGTCGGAACATTCAGTACTTC.

This clonotype was recorded many times. The chain is built from TRBV7-9 and TRBJ2-7; no clear D. The CDR3 is 13 amino acids. Trimming took 2 bases from V and 2 from J, leaving 7 bases between them. From germline, CDR1 is SEHNR and CDR2 FQNEAQ (reference sequence). The CDR3 nucleotides read TGTGCCAGCAGCTTAATGGCGACCTACGAGCAGTACTTC. Its protein is CASSLMATYEQYF.

The rearrangement joins TRBV6-1 to TRBJ2-5; a possible D gene is TRBD2 (5 bases). The V gene's germline CDR1 is MNHNS and CDR2 SASEGT. CDR3 length equals 14 residues. The V end was cut by 7 bases, the J end by 0 bases, with 12 bases between. The CDR3 spells CASTRTLYQETQYF. CDR3 DNA sequence: TGTGCCAGCACTCGGACTCTCTACCAAGAGACCCAGTACTTC.

This clonotype was counted at least ten times. The rearrangement links TRBV5-1 to TRBJ2-1; D is unresolved. CDR3 length equals 13 residues. Germline V gene sequence: CDR1 SGHRS, CDR2 YFSETQ. The V end was cut by 0 bases, the J end by 7 bases, with 8 bases between. CDR3 nucleotides: TGCGCCAGCAGCTTGGGTACCACAAATGAGCAGTTCTTC. Amino acid sequence: CASSLGTTNEQFF.

With regard to this clonotype: This clone may be a read error of a much larger clone one base away. This chain joins TRBV11-2 and TRBJ1-2; 7 bases fit TRBD1. V was pared by 4 bases and J by 7 bases, with 9 bases of the junction left unmatched. The length of the CDR3 is 14 residues. Germline CDR1 SGHAT, CDR2 FQNNGV. The CDR3 is CASSWGGQGGGYTF. DNA of the CDR3: TGTGCCAGCAGCTGGGGGGGGCAGGGGGGTGGCTACACCTTC. Looking up the rest from reference TRBV11-2 and TRBJ1-2 gives the full variable domain: EAGVAQSPRYKIIEKRQSVAFWCNPISGHATLYWYQQILGQGPKLLIQFQNNGVVDDSQLPKDRFSAERLKGVDSTLKIQPAKLEDSAVYLCASSWGGQGGGYTFGSGTRLTVV.